The sequence of this T cell receptor (beta chain) was determined in a study of blood T cell repertoires in COVID-19. Germline CDR1 MNHEY, CDR2 SMNVEV (reference sequence). V was pared by 3 bases and J by 5 bases, with 5 bases of the junction left unmatched. There are 15 residues in the CDR3. Libraries were prepared by immunoSEQ multiplex PCR; TCRdb keeps only in-frame clonotypes and omits some of them. Of hundreds of thousands of clones listed, about 86% are singletons. The source material was peripheral blood. This chain uses TRBV27 with TRBJ2-1; 9 bases line up with TRBD1. This TCR came from an elderly man with acute or convalescent COVID-19. This CDR3 is CASSFRDRVNNEQFF. CDR3 bases: TGTGCCAGCAGTTTCCGGGACAGGGTGAACAATGAGCAGTTCTTC.